This TCR beta chain was identified during a study of blood T cells in healthy people across ages. Note on this clonotype: Its specificity is unknown.

This CDR3 is 14 amino acids long. The germline V and J ends were trimmed by 6 bases and 4 bases, with 13 bases remaining between them. Total RNA was extracted at no less than 5 micrograms per sample. Using a J-beta primer mix together with a sample-barcoded 5' primer, a second PCR was run for roughly 7 to 12 cycles. Each sample provided no less than 2.5 million CDR3-containing paired-end reads. TCRdb re-derived calls from the 5' RACE reads in MiXCR, one entry per CDR3 protein. This sample has over 1,500,000 distinct CDR3 sequences, with about 50% found just once. Overall study results and limits: It was not possible, with unsorted PBMCs, to conclusively compare naive and antigen-experienced cells. More naive CD4+ cells and higher diversity marked long-lived donors relative to aged donors.

This sequence joins TRBV12-3 or TRBV12-4 and TRBJ2-1, with TRBD2 as a possible D gene (6 bases). The material sequenced was blood. This TCR came from a woman aged 40-49 years in good health. CDR3 in DNA: TGTGCCAGCAGCCCGGACTATAATTACAATGAGCAGTTCTTC. Its translation is CASSPDYNYNEQFF.